This T cell receptor (beta chain) emerged from a study of shared clonotypes between healthy human individuals. In the study overall: The plates for each donor numbered three CD4 naive, three CD4 memory, two CD8 naive and one CD8 memory. Study results and limitations: Clonotypes which were not shared had lower generation probabilities than clonotypes that all four donors shared.

TCRdb's copy holds only in-frame clones and misses some; the assay was immunoSEQ multiplex PCR. This sample has fewer than 3 million clones; around 92% occur once, and the top ten carry about 0.41%. With respect to this clone: Its antigen is still unknown.

Germline CDR1 reads SGDLS; CDR2 reads YYNGEE. This CDR3 is 16 amino acids long. Trimming shortened V by 0 bases and J by 2 bases, and 12 bases separated the two germline ends. The J gene is TRBJ2-1, the V gene TRBV9; tentatively, D is TRBD2 (6 bases). The sequencing input was naive CD4+ T cells from PBMCs. Subset defined: CD45RA+ positively selected. This sequence originates from a man between 18 and 35 years old in good health. Some clones in this sample may be carry-over from other donors' samples. The CDR3 spells CASSVDEVAAYNEQFF. CDR3 in DNA: TGTGCCAGCAGCGTAGATGAGGTAGCGGCCTACAATGAGCAGTTCTTC.